This passage covers 2 T cell receptor beta chains from one sample sequenced in a study of blood T cell repertoires in COVID-19. Here immunoSEQ multiplex PCR was the method, and the copy in TCRdb shows in-frame clones only, minus some. The repertoire has around 6,200 clones, around nine tenths of them found once; the top ten carry around half. The sequenced material came from peripheral blood. These receptors were obtained from a human donor in a cohort sampled during active COVID-19.

V gene TRBV30 combines with J gene TRBJ2-1; the D gene is possibly TRBD2 (5 bases). The germline V and J ends were trimmed by 4 bases and 12 bases, with 13 bases remaining between them. This CDR3 spans 11 amino acids. Germline V CDR1 and CDR2: GTSNPN, SVGIG (reference sequence). CDR3 DNA: TGTGCCTGGACTAGCACCGTCGTGCAGTTCTTC. It is translated as CAWTSTVVQFF.

The chain employs TRBV7-8 and TRBJ1-4; D is perhaps TRBD1 (5 bases). CDR1 is SGHVS, CDR2 FQNEAQ, per germline. The CDR3 has 18 residues. The germline V and J ends were trimmed by 4 bases and 0 bases, with 18 bases remaining between them. CDR3 DNA: TGTGCCAGCAGCTCTCCGGGGGGGTTTCTTACAACTAATGAAAAACTGTTTTTT. The encoded protein is CASSSPGGFLTTNEKLFF. The whole variable domain, remainder taken from reference TRBV7-8 and TRBJ1-4, is GAGVSQSPRYKVAKRGQDVALRCDPISGHVSLFWYQQALGQGPEFLTYFQNEAQLDKSGLPSDRFFAERPEGSVSTLKIQRTQQEDSAVYLCASSSPGGFLTTNEKLFFGSGTQLSVL.